Following are 28 T cell receptor beta chains from one sample sequenced in a study of CD8+ T cells in alopecia areata. Extraction and reverse transcription of RNA yielded cDNA as the sequencing template. Assay used: immunoSEQ multiplex PCR; TCRdb lists only in-frame clones, some missing. Among 200,000 to 250,000 clones, over 60% were seen once, and the ten largest hold 4.2%. Indicated treatment: oral pan-JAK inhibitor, 5-10 mg twice daily. Specimen: CD4+ T cells sorted from blood, collected at week 4, from a patient treated with tofacitinib. These receptors were collected from a human donor with alopecia areata.

This rearrangement joins TRBV6-5 to TRBJ1-1, with no clear D. Trimming took off 2 bases at V and 4 bases at J, with 5 bases between the two ends. The CDR3 is 12 amino acids. Per germline, CDR1 MNHEY and CDR2 SVGAGI. CDR3 DNA sequence: TGTGCCAGCAGTTACGCCCGCACTGAAGCTTTCTTT. Protein product: CASSYARTEAFF.

This clone has a handful of counts. The chain couples TRBV29-1 to TRBJ1-2, with D possibly TRBD1 on 5 matching bases. CDR3 length equals 11 residues. V was clipped by 4 bases and J by 7 bases, with 10 bases between them. Germline values: CDR1 SQVTM, CDR2 ANQGSEA. The CDR3 loop reads CSVAGEGGYTF. The CDR3 DNA follows: TGCAGCGTTGCGGGGGAAGGTGGCTACACCTTC.

The V gene is TRBV5-1, the J gene TRBJ2-4, with TRBD2 matching 8 bases. The germline V gene has CDR1 SGHRS and CDR2 YFSETQ. This CDR3 spans 20 amino acids. J lost 0 bases, V lost 4 bases, and 18 bases had no gene match. CDR3 coding DNA: TGCGCCAGCAGCGGATTCGCGGGGGGATCTCTCCTACTAGCCAAAAACATTCAGTACTTC. Protein: CASSGFAGGSLLLAKNIQYF.

With regard to this clone: Other DNA sequences in the sample encode the same CDR3. The V and J genes are TRBV7-2 and TRBJ2-3; no clear D gene. The CDR3 sequence is 14 residues long. Trimming removed 5 bases at V and 0 bases at J, with 9 bases between. The germline gives CDR1 SGHTA, CDR2 FQGNSA. CDR3: CASSPLSSTDTQYF. For the CDR3, the DNA is TGTGCCAGCAGCCCACTCTCTAGCACAGATACGCAGTATTTT.

The rearrangement joins TRBV29-1 to TRBJ2-2; no definite D call. This CDR3 is built from 11 residues. V lost 5 bases and J lost 1, with 2 bases in between. CDR1 and CDR2 (germline): SQVTM, ANQGSEA. CDR3: CSVRNTGELFF. The CDR3 DNA sequence: TGCAGCGTTCGGAACACCGGGGAGCTGTTTTTT.

V usage is TRBV7-9 and J usage is TRBJ1-2; 9 nucleotides line up with TRBD1. Trimming at V came to 3 bases and at J to 4 bases, leaving 15 bases not matched to a gene. Germline CDR1 SEHNR, CDR2 FQNEAQ (reference sequence). The CDR3 is made up of 18 amino acids. This CDR3 reads CASSFPRGPGQGFYGYTF. CDR3 DNA sequence: TGTGCCAGCAGCTTTCCCCGGGGACCGGGACAGGGTTTCTATGGCTACACCTTC.

The table lists this clone with a count of one. The V call is TRBV4-1, the J call TRBJ1-1; 7 bases are a match to TRBD1. Trimming cost V 1 base and J 7 bases; bases outside gene matches: 6. In germline, CDR1 is MGHRA, CDR2 YSYEKL. This CDR3 is built from 14 residues. Here the CDR3 DNA reads TGCGCCAGCAGCCAAGGACAGGGCAGAGTTGAAGCTTTCTTT. Its translation: CASSQGQGRVEAFF.

The V and J genes are TRBV5-6 and TRBJ2-7; tentative D call: TRBD2 (6 bases). The CDR3 runs to 14 residues. V was trimmed by 2 bases and J by 3 bases, leaving 12 bases between them. Per germline, CDR1 SGHDT and CDR2 YYEEEE. The CDR3 nucleotides read TGTGCCAGCAGCTTTATAACGGGGGACTACGAGCAGTACTTC. Translated, it gives CASSFITGDYEQYF.

The genes are TRBV25-1 and TRBJ2-7, with D possibly being TRBD1 (5 bases). V lost 4 bases and J lost 2, with 18 bases in between. CDR1 is MGHDK, CDR2 SYGVNS, per germline. This CDR3 has 16 residues. The CDR3 nucleotides read TGTGCCAGCAGTGCATCCCCCGGGCAGGGTACCTACGAGCAGTACTTC. The encoded protein is CASSASPGQGTYEQYF.

V and J are TRBV9 and TRBJ2-3; 8 nucleotides match TRBD1. This CDR3 spans 15 amino acids. With V trimmed by 2 bases and J by 3 bases, 5 bases remained unmatched. Germline V gene data show CDR1 as SGDLS and CDR2 as YYNGEE. The CDR3: CASSVQGAGTDTQYF. DNA for the CDR3: TGTGCCAGCAGCGTCCAGGGGGCGGGTACAGATACGCAGTATTTT. Together with reference TRBV9 and TRBJ2-3, the CDR3 gives the full variable domain: DSGVTQTPKHLITATGQRVTLRCSPRSGDLSVYWYQQSLDQGLQFLIQYYNGEERAKGNILERFSAQQFPDLHSELNLSSLELGDSALYFCASSVQGAGTDTQYFGPGTRLTVL.

This clone was observed a few times. J is TRBJ1-2 and V is TRBV6-5, with TRBD1 matching 7 bases. This CDR3 has 12 residues. The germline CDR1 and CDR2 sequences are MNHEY and SVGAGI. V shed 5 bases, J shed 7 bases, and the junction held 4 bases outside the gene matches. CDR3 DNA sequence: TGTGCCAGCAGTCCCCGGACAGGTGGCTACACCTTC. Translating gives CASSPRTGGYTF.

The CDR3 coding sequence is TGTGCCAGCAGTACCTCCGGGACGGAAGCTTATGGCTACACCTTC. This sequence encodes CASSTSGTEAYGYTF. The genes are TRBV27 and TRBJ1-2, with D possibly TRBD1 on 5 matching bases. This CDR3 contains 15 residues. Trimming pared 5 bases from V and 5 bases from J, leaving 18 bases between. Germline CDR1 is MNHEY and CDR2 is SMNVEV (reference sequence).

The gene calls are TRBV29-1 and TRBJ2-7; TRBD1 aligns across 10 bases. Unmatched junction bases numbered 10, after V lost 5 bases and J lost 6 bases. This CDR3 is built from 14 residues. Per the germline V gene, CDR1 is SQVTM and CDR2 is ANQGSEA. The CDR3 region is CSVTRQGAIGEQYF. In nucleotides, the CDR3 is TGCAGCGTTACAAGACAGGGGGCTATTGGCGAGCAGTACTTC.

Only a few counts were recorded for this clone. The rearrangement joins TRBV29-1 to TRBJ2-2; TRBD1 aligns across 11 bases. The CDR3 covers 14 residues. V gave up 6 bases and J gave up 5 bases; unmatched junction bases: 5. Germline V lookup: CDR1 SQVTM, CDR2 ANQGSEA. CDR3 coding DNA: TGCAGCGTCAGGACAGGGGGCGTAACCGGGGAGCTGTTTTTT. Protein product: CSVRTGGVTGELFF.

This chain joins TRBV29-1 and TRBJ2-7; 9 bases line up with TRBD1. This CDR3 region has 14 residues. CDR1 and CDR2 (germline): SQVTM, ANQGSEA. Trimming took 4 bases from V and 0 from J; bases not matched to a gene: 4. The CDR3 DNA follows: TGCAGCGTTGTAGGGACAGGGAGCTCCTACGAGCAGTACTTC. This codes for CSVVGTGSSYEQYF.

This clone has a handful of counts. One end of the junction varies from germline; a read error may be responsible. The chain recombines TRBV6-5 with TRBJ1-6, with 9 bases identical to TRBD1. Looked up from germline, CDR1 is MNHEY and CDR2 is SVGAGI. CDR3 length: 15 amino acids. The DNA for the CDR3 is TGTGCCAGCAGTAACTCCGGGACAGGGAGATCACCCCTCCACTTT. As protein: CASSNSGTGRSPLHF.

This CDR3 reads CSVGTGGQETQYF. For the CDR3, the DNA is TGCAGCGTCGGGACAGGGGGACAAGAGACCCAGTACTTC. The V gene is TRBV29-1, the J gene TRBJ2-5; TRBD1 matches 11 bases. The CDR3 consists of 13 residues. Germline V CDR1 and CDR2: SQVTM, ANQGSEA. V was pared by 6 bases and J by 2 bases, with 2 bases of the junction left unmatched.

This chain links TRBV29-1 with TRBJ1-1; possibly TRBD1 for D (5 bases). CDR1 and CDR2 (germline): SQVTM, ANQGSEA. The CDR3 consists of 13 residues. V lost 5 bases to trimming and J lost 4 bases, with 14 bases between them. CDR3 region: CSVSQGGGTEAFF. CDR3 in DNA: TGCAGCGTTTCTCAGGGAGGCGGCACTGAAGCTTTCTTT. The full variable domain, its missing parts supplied by reference TRBV29-1 and TRBJ1-1, is SAVISQKPSRDICQRGTSLTIQCQVDSQVTMMFWYRQQPGQSLTLIATANQGSEATYESGFVIDKFPISRPNLTFSTLTVSNMSPEDSSIYLCSVSQGGGTEAFFGQGTRLTVV.

The V gene is TRBV6-1, the J gene TRBJ2-5; 7 bases match TRBD1. The CDR3 sequence is 16 residues long. Germline V gene sequence: CDR1 MNHNS, CDR2 SASEGT. Trimming removed 2 bases from V and 2 bases from J; junction bases left unmatched: 8. The CDR3: CASSERGGASQETQYF. As DNA, the CDR3 is TGTGCCAGCAGTGAAAGAGGGGGCGCTTCGCAAGAGACCCAGTACTTC.

The genes are TRBV2 and TRBJ1-2, with D uncertain. Germline CDR1 and CDR2: SNHLY and FYNNEI. The V gene lost 8 bases and the J gene lost 2 bases, with 9 bases spanning the gap. The CDR3 totals 12 residues. The CDR3 DNA reads TGTGCCAGCCGGAAGGGAAACTATGGCTACACCTTC. It specifies CASRKGNYGYTF. Full variable domain (outside the CDR3, taken from reference TRBV2 and TRBJ1-2): EPEVTQTPSHQVTQMGQEVILRCVPISNHLYFYWYRQILGQKVEFLVSFYNNEISEKSEIFDDQFSVERPDGSNFTLKIRSTKLEDSAMYFCASRKGNYGYTFGSGTRLTVV.

This clone was seen only once. This chain connects TRBV11-2 to TRBJ1-1; D possibly corresponds to TRBD1 (6 bases). The CDR3 has 14 residues. Germline assignment: CDR1 SGHAT and CDR2 FQNNGV. V lost 3 bases to trimming and J lost 1 base, with 9 bases between them. CDR3 DNA: TGTGCCAGCAGCTTCCAACAGGGGAACACTGAAGCTTTCTTT. Translated: CASSFQQGNTEAFF.

A note on this clone: Just one base apart from a much larger clone, this may be a read error. This chain uses TRBV9 with TRBJ2-3; no firm D call. The V and J ends lost 4 bases and 0 bases respectively, with 3 bases between them. This CDR3 contains 12 residues. Per germline, CDR1 SGDLS and CDR2 YYNGEE. The CDR3, as DNA: TGTGCCAGCAGCCAGAGCACAGATACGCAGTATTTT. Translation gives CASSQSTDTQYF.

This clone was seen a handful of times. One end of the junction does not line up with germline, which may come from a read error. This chain connects TRBV7-7 to TRBJ2-5, with D perhaps matching TRBD1 or TRBD2 (6 bases each). The CDR3 contains 14 residues. Germline values: CDR1 SSHAT, CDR2 FNYEAQ (reference sequence). CDR3 sequence reads: CASSLGGRQETQYF. CDR3 nucleotides: TGTGCTAGCAGCTTAGGGGGGAGACAAGAGACCCAGTACTTC.

The V and J genes are TRBV15 and TRBJ2-7; 7 bases map to TRBD2. Germline V gives CDR1 LNHNV, CDR2 YYDKDF (reference sequence). The V gene end was trimmed by 5 bases and the J gene end by 3 bases; junction bases not matched to a gene: 10. The CDR3 consists of 15 residues. The DNA of the CDR3 is TGTGCCACCAGCGGGGGGGGAGGAAAGGACTACGAGCAGTACTTC. Its protein is CATSGGGGKDYEQYF.

The sample holds a few counts of this clone. The CDR3 DNA reads TGTGCCAGCAGCTTAGATCCAGGGGGCGCGCGATCACCCCTCCACTTT. It codes for CASSLDPGGARSPLHF. The chain employs TRBV7-2 and TRBJ1-6; 8 nucleotides align to TRBD1. The junction had 9 bases not matched to a gene; V was cut back by 1 base and J by 10 bases. The CDR3 covers 16 residues. Looked up from germline, CDR1 is SGHTA and CDR2 is FQGNSA.

This sequence joins TRBV30 and TRBJ2-3; D assignment may be TRBD1 or TRBD2 (5 bases each). The germline V gene encodes CDR1 GTSNPN and CDR2 SVGIG (reference sequence). V dropped 1 base and J dropped 0 bases, with 8 bases sitting between them. This CDR3 comprises 14 residues. The CDR3 DNA sequence: TGTGCCTGGAGTGAATGGGGGAGCACAGATACGCAGTATTTT. This sequence encodes CAWSEWGSTDTQYF. The full variable domain, in which reference TRBV30 and TRBJ2-3 provide the parts outside the CDR3, is SQTIHQWPATLVQPVGSPLSLECTVEGTSNPNLYWYRQAAGRGLQLLFYSVGIGQISSEVPQNLSASRPQDRQFILSSKKLLLSDSGFYLCAWSEWGSTDTQYFGPGTRLTVL.

The chain couples TRBV29-1 to TRBJ1-2; 9 nucleotides align to TRBD1. Per the germline V gene, CDR1 is SQVTM and CDR2 is ANQGSEA. CDR3 length: 11 amino acids. J was trimmed by 8 bases and V by 4 bases; bases with no gene match: 2. Here the CDR3 reads CSVGTGEGYTF. CDR3 coding DNA: TGCAGCGTTGGGACAGGGGAAGGCTACACCTTC. The variable domain in full, with the rest retrieved from reference TRBV29-1 and TRBJ1-2, is SAVISQKPSRDICQRGTSLTIQCQVDSQVTMMFWYRQQPGQSLTLIATANQGSEATYESGFVIDKFPISRPNLTFSTLTVSNMSPEDSSIYLCSVGTGEGYTFGSGTRLTVV.

This chain joins TRBV29-1 and TRBJ1-1, with D tentatively TRBD1 (5 bases). V was cut by 3 bases and J by 3 bases, with 14 bases left in between. Germline values: CDR1 SQVTM, CDR2 ANQGSEA. This CDR3 has 14 amino acids. CDR3 protein: CSVDPGEGDTEAFF. The CDR3 nucleotides read TGCAGCGTTGATCCGGGGGAGGGAGACACTGAAGCTTTCTTT.